This T cell receptor (beta chain) was identified in a study of post-analysis software for immune sequencing data (dated by TCRdb to the mid-2010s). In terms of the full investigation: Relapsing-remitting, secondary progressive and progressive-relapsing multiple sclerosis were recorded as disease courses, and subtype annotation was lacking for some patients. The patient repertoires were compared against approximately ten previously published healthy control repertoires obtained from donors aged about 6 to 28 years. A subset of samples was prepared in parallel using single-end sample barcoding, then pooled and co-amplified after Illumina adapter ligation.

A word on this clonotype: The target of this receptor is not known. The sample holds no much larger clone one base away, and base qualities are not on file.

Receptors were amplified or captured by PCR. Data came from an Illumina HiSeq 2500. Unique molecular identifiers were incorporated into TCR beta cDNA libraries to reduce PCR and sequencing biases. Some 500,000 cDNA molecules were obtained per 1 to 10 million input T cells, so each molecule approximated one T cell. The same protocol used for the earlier healthy control dataset was applied to prepare and sequence the patient libraries. Samples belonging to the same batch were prepared together, multiplexed and sequenced on a shared HiSeq lane. The paper's processing steps were these. Raw barcoded reads were processed with MIGEC, and single-read molecular identifier groups were discarded before consensus assembly and CDR3 extraction. VDJtools was used for post-analysis of the clonotype tables, with diversity normalized by down-sampling every dataset to the smallest sample size. Repertoire overlap clustering matched CDR3 amino acid but not nucleotide sequences to correct batch-related cross-sample contamination. The public reads were run again by TCRdb, first through fastp at Q25 and then through MiXCR, and only productive beta chains were kept. Entries are consolidated by CDR3 protein sequence, retaining the most common genes and DNA. TCRdb assigned the V and J calls; the authors' analysis was not used. This sample has roughly 540,000 distinct CDR3 sequences in its table, and 30% to 40% of those were observed once. The biggest ten clones account for about 5.6% of the sample.

Trimming removed 8 bases from V and 11 bases from J, leaving 18 bases between the germline ends. CDR1 MDHEN and CDR2 SYDVKM were looked up in the germline V gene. The cysteine opens and the phenylalanine closes a CDR3 of 13 amino acids. Solely the CDR3 DNA is kept, with 39 bases framed from the first base. Study-level results and caveats: Direct clustering with F measure showed strong co-clustering of samples prepared in the same batch, prompting a batch-effect correction. The control group was slightly older than the multiple sclerosis patient group. Normalized Chao1 diversity was significantly lower in multiple sclerosis patients than controls, suggesting substantial peripheral T-cell clonal expansion. Roughly 5 TRBV segments, including TRBV5-6, TRBV5-1 and TRBV20-1, were significantly more frequent in patients than controls.

To demonstrate the VDJtools post-analysis software, TCR beta repertoires were profiled from the peripheral blood of 13 young patients with multiple sclerosis. The patients with multiple sclerosis were children and adolescents between roughly 6 and 17 years of age. The chain uses TRBV28 and TRBJ1-4; TRBD1 is a weak D gene call, 6 bases matching. This clonotype originated in a girl aged 2-17 years with multiple sclerosis. The sequenced sample consisted of blood. The DNA sequence is as follows: TGTGCCAGCTCCAGCCCAACGCAGGGGAAACTGTTTTTT. Translated, it reads CASSSPTQGKLFF.